A single sample is the source of the 17 T cell receptor beta chains below, sequenced in a study of OX40 agonist ivuxolimab in advanced cancers. TCRdb's table, derived via immunoSEQ multiplex PCR, lists solely in-frame clones and lacks some. Among around 56,000 clones, around 89% were seen once, and the ten largest hold more than 1.3%. Material: CD4+ or CD8+ T cells sorted from blood, obtained in a trial of the OX40 agonist ivuxolimab. Every receptor here comes from an adult with an advanced solid tumor such as melanoma, head and neck, liver or kidney cancer.

The rearrangement joins TRBV19 to TRBJ1-5; D perhaps matches TRBD1 (6 bases). V lost 6 bases and J lost 1, with 13 bases in between. This CDR3 region has 15 residues. The germline gives CDR1 LNHDA, CDR2 SQIVND (reference sequence). The CDR3 loop is CASRPGQTSNQPQHF. The CDR3 region has the DNA TGTGCCAGTAGACCGGGACAAACCAGCAATCAGCCCCAGCATTTT.

In its sample, this clone was seen once. This chain joins TRBV7-2 and TRBJ1-6, with no clear D. The V end was cut by 1 base, the J end by 7 bases, with 8 bases between. The CDR3 extends over 14 amino acids. Germline loops: CDR1 SGHTA, CDR2 FQGNSA. The CDR3 spells CASSLEMINSPLHF. The CDR3 DNA is TGTGCCAGCAGCTTAGAGATGATCAATTCACCCCTCCACTTT.

Concerning this clone: Germline and junction disagree at one end, which may indicate a read error. The J gene is TRBJ2-7, the V gene TRBV6-5, with no clear D. Germline values: CDR1 MNHEY, CDR2 SVGAGI. The CDR3 contains 11 residues. The CDR3 DNA is TGTGCCATCAGTGCGGATTACGAGCAGTACTTC. Its protein product is CAISADYEQYF.

The chain couples TRBV7-9 to TRBJ1-4; D might be TRBD1 (5 bases). This CDR3 has 14 residues. Germline-derived CDR1 and CDR2 are SEHNR and FQNEAQ (reference sequence). V was pared by 1 base and J by 5 bases, with 8 bases between. The chain's CDR3 is CASSLVAGNEKLFF. The CDR3 region has the DNA TGTGCCAGCAGCTTAGTGGCAGGGAATGAAAAACTGTTTTTT.

This clone was observed a handful of times. V usage is TRBV6-1 and J usage is TRBJ1-3; D not resolved. The CDR3 loop spans 15 amino acids. From germline, CDR1 is MNHNS and CDR2 SASEGT. V dropped 7 bases and J dropped 0 bases, with 13 bases sitting between them. DNA of the CDR3: TGTGCCAGCATCCCCCCGGGGAACTCTGGAAACACCATATATTTT. It yields the protein CASIPPGNSGNTIYF.

The genes are TRBV6-5 and TRBJ2-3; a possible D gene is TRBD1 (6 bases). Trimming left V 4 bases short and J 10 bases short, with 18 bases between. Germline V CDR1 and CDR2: MNHEY, SVGAGI. The CDR3 spans 14 residues. The DNA of the CDR3 is TGTGCCAGCAGTTCCCCCCGTGGGGGCGGTGCGCAGTATTTT. Its protein product is CASSSPRGGGAQYF.

This clone is a singleton in its sample. The rearrangement uses TRBV7-2 and TRBJ2-2, with 7 bases identical to TRBD1. Germline lookup yields CDR1 SGHTA and CDR2 FQGNSA. This CDR3 has 15 amino acids. The J segment lost 0 bases and the V segment lost 5 bases, leaving 3 bases of the junction unmatched. CDR3 protein: CASSPGQANTGELFF. The CDR3 DNA sequence: TGTGCCAGCAGCCCCGGACAGGCGAACACCGGGGAGCTGTTTTTT.

This clone is medium-sized by share. The chain has TRBV5-5 and TRBJ2-7; D assignment may be TRBD1 or TRBD2 (6 bases each). This CDR3 has 14 amino acids. Germline lookup yields CDR1 SGHKS and CDR2 YYEKEE (reference sequence). V was clipped by 0 bases and J by 4 bases, with 11 bases between them. CDR3 loop: CASSLEGGKYEQYF. The CDR3 nucleotides are TGTGCCAGCAGCTTGGAGGGGGGAAAGTACGAGCAGTACTTC.

This chain connects TRBV5-6 to TRBJ2-5; D is uncertain. The CDR3 loop spans 14 amino acids. V was clipped by 5 bases and J by 3 bases, with 14 bases between them. Germline V gene sequence: CDR1 SGHDT, CDR2 YYEEEE. The CDR3 bases are TGTGCCAGCAGGCCCGGTCCCGCCAAAGAGACCCAGTACTTC. Protein product: CASRPGPAKETQYF.

The chain couples TRBV7-6 to TRBJ1-3; D remains unclear. V lost 1 base, J lost 4 bases, and 8 bases lay in between. Per germline, CDR1 SGHVS and CDR2 FNYEAQ. The CDR3 is 14 residues long. As DNA, the CDR3 is TGTGCCAGCAGCTTAGGAGGTCCCGGAAACACCATATATTTT. Translating it yields CASSLGGPGNTIYF.

The chain carries TRBV6-6 and TRBJ1-5; D not resolved. This CDR3 contains 15 residues. V shed 6 bases and J shed 0 bases, with 12 bases lying between them. Germline CDR1 and CDR2: MNHNY and SVGAGI (reference sequence). The CDR3 nucleotides are TGTGCCAGCAGACCACAGAGTAATAGCAATCAGCCCCAGCATTTT. The encoded protein is CASRPQSNSNQPQHF.

The J gene is TRBJ2-1, the V gene TRBV28; 10 nucleotides align to TRBD1. This CDR3 comprises 15 residues. With 5 bases clipped from V and 8 bases from J, the junction kept 9 bases outside the gene matches. In germline, CDR1 is MDHEN, CDR2 SYDVKM. The CDR3 reads CASSPRGQGRDEQFF. CDR3 DNA sequence: TGTGCCAGCAGTCCTCGGGGACAGGGGCGGGATGAGCAGTTCTTC.

This chain connects TRBV7-6 to TRBJ2-2; D remains unclear. Germline values: CDR1 SGHVS, CDR2 FNYEAQ. V lost 3 bases, J lost 8 bases, and 7 bases lay in between. This CDR3 is 12 amino acids long. This CDR3 is CASSFFGGELFF. The CDR3 nucleotides are TGTGCCAGCAGCTTTTTTGGTGGGGAGCTGTTTTTT.

The chain employs TRBV25-1 and TRBJ2-6, with TRBD1 matching over 7 bases. The CDR3 covers 17 residues. Unmatched junction bases numbered 6, after V lost 4 bases and J lost 0 bases. Germline CDR1 is MGHDK and CDR2 is SYGVNS. The CDR3 DNA reads as TGTGCCAGCAGTGGCCTTAGACAGGGCTCTGGGGCCAACGTCCTGACTTTC. The encoded protein is CASSGLRQGSGANVLTF.

V is TRBV15 and J is TRBJ1-5, with D hard to call. The germline V gene has CDR1 LNHNV and CDR2 YYDKDF (reference sequence). V lost 1 base and J 7 bases, leaving 8 bases between the germline ends. CDR3 size: 13 residues. CDR3 bases: TGTGCCACCAGCAGAGGGATCGGGCAGCCCCAGCATTTT. It translates to CATSRGIGQPQHF. The entire variable domain, with the rest obtained from reference TRBV15 and TRBJ1-5, is as follows: DAMVIQNPRYQVTQFGKPVTLSCSQTLNHNVMYWYQQKSSQAPKLLFHYYDKDFNNEADTPDNFQSRRPNTSFCFLDIRSPGLGDTAMYLCATSRGIGQPQHFGDGTRLSIL.

In this sample, this clone turned up a few times. V and J are TRBV5-1 and TRBJ1-2; D may be TRBD1 (6 bases). Trimming took 4 bases from V and 4 from J, leaving 17 bases between them. The CDR3 spans 15 residues. Germline V lookup: CDR1 SGHRS, CDR2 YFSETQ. The CDR3 region is CASSLDHTGPYGYTF. The CDR3 DNA reads as TGCGCCAGCAGCCTAGACCATACAGGGCCCTATGGCTACACCTTC.

The rearrangement joins TRBV18 to TRBJ2-7, with TRBD1 matching over 9 bases. V was clipped by 5 bases and J by 5 bases; unmatched bases: 7. The CDR3 length is 14 residues. Germline V CDR1 and CDR2: KGHSH, LQKENI. The CDR3 DNA is TGTGCCAGCTCATCTCGACAGGGGGTAAACGAGCAGTACTTC. This translates into CASSSRQGVNEQYF.